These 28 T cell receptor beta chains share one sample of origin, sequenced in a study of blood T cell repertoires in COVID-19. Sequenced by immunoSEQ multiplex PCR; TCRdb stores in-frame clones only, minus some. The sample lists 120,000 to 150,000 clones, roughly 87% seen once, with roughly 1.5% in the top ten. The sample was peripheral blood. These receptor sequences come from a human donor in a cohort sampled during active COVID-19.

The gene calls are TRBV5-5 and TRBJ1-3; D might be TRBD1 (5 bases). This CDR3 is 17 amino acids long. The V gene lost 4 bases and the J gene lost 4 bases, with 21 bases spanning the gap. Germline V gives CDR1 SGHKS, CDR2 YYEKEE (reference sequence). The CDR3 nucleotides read TGTGCCAGCAGCATACTCGGAATAAGGGGCCAAGGAAACACCATATATTTT. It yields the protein CASSILGIRGQGNTIYF.

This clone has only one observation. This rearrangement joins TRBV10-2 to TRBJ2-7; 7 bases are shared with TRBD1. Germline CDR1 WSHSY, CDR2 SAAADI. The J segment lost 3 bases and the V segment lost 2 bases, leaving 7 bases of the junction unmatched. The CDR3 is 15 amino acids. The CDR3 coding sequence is TGCGCCAGCAGTGAGCTAGGGGGCGACGTCTACGAGCAGTACTTC. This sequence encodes CASSELGGDVYEQYF.

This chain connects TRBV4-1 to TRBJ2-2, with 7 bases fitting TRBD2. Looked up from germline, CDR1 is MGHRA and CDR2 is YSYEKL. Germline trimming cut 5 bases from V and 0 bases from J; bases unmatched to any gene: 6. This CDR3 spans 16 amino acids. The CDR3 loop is CASSIRLAANTGELFF. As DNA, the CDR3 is TGCGCCAGCAGCATAAGACTAGCCGCGAACACCGGGGAGCTGTTTTTT.

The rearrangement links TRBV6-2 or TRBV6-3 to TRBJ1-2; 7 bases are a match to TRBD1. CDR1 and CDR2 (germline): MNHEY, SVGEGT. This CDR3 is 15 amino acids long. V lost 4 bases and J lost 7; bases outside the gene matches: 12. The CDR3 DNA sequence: TGTGCCAGCAGTTGCGGGACAGACCGCGGGTGTGGCTACACCTTC. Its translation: CASSCGTDRGCGYTF.

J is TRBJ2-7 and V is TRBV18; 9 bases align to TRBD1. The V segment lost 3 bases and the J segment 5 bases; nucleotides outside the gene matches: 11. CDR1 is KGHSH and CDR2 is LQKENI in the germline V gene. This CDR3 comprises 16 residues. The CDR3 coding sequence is TGTGCCAGCTCACCTTACGCCGGGACAGGGAACAACGAGCAGTACTTC. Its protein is CASSPYAGTGNNEQYF.

The CDR3: CASSLFSSGVLDTQYF. DNA of the CDR3: TGTGCCAGCAGTTTATTTTCTAGCGGGGTTTTAGATACGCAGTATTTT. This chain joins TRBV28 and TRBJ2-3, with 9 bases fitting TRBD2. V was clipped by 1 base and J by 5 bases; unmatched bases: 7. The CDR3 is 16 amino acids. The germline CDR1 and CDR2 sequences are MDHEN and SYDVKM.

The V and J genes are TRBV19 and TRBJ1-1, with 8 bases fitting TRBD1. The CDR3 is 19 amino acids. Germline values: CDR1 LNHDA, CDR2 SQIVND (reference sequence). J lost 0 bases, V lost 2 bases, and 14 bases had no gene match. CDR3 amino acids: CASSIRAGGAVGMNTEAFF. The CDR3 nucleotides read TGTGCCAGTAGTATAAGGGCAGGGGGCGCGGTTGGGATGAACACTGAAGCTTTCTTT.

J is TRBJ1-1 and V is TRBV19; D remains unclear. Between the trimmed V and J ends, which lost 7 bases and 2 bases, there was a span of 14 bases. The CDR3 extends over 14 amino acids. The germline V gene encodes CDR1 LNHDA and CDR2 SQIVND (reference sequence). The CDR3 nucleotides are TGTGCCAGTACCACCGGACTGATAAACACTGAAGCTTTCTTT. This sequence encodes CASTTGLINTEAFF.

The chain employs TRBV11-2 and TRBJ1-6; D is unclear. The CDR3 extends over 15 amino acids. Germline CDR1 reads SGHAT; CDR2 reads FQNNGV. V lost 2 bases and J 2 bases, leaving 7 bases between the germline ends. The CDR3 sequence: CASSLPRAYNSPLHF. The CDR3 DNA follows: TGTGCCAGCAGCTTACCACGAGCCTATAATTCACCCCTCCACTTT.

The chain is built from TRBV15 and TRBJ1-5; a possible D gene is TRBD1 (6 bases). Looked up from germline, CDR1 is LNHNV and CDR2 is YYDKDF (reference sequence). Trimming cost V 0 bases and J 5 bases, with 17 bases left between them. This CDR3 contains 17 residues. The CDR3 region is CATSRDRGGQGDQPQHF. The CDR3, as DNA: TGTGCCACCAGCAGAGATCGGGGGGGGCAGGGCGATCAGCCCCAGCATTTT.

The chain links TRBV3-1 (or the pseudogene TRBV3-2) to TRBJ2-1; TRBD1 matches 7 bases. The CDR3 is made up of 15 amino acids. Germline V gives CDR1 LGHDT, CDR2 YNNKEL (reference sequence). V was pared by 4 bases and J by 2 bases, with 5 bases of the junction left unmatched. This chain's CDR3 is CASSLRQGTYNEQFF. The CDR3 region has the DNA TGTGCCAGCAGCCTAAGACAGGGCACCTACAATGAGCAGTTCTTC.

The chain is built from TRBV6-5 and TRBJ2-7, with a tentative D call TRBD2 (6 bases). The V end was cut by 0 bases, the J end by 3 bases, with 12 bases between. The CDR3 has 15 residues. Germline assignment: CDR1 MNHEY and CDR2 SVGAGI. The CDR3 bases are TGTGCCAGCAGTTACTCGATCGGGGGTTTCTACGAGCAGTACTTC. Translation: CASSYSIGGFYEQYF.

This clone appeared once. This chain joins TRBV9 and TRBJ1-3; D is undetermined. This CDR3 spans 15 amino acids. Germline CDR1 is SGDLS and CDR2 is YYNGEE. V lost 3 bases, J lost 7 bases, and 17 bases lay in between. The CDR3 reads CASSGGGIVRNTIYF. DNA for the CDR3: TGTGCCAGCAGCGGGGGAGGGATCGTACGCAACACCATATATTTT.

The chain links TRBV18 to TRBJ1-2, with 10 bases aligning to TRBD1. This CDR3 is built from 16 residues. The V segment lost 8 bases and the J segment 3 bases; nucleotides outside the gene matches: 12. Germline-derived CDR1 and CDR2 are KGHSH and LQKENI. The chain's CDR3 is CASETTGTGAHYGYTF. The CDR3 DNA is TGTGCCAGCGAAACTACCGGGACAGGGGCCCACTATGGCTACACCTTC.

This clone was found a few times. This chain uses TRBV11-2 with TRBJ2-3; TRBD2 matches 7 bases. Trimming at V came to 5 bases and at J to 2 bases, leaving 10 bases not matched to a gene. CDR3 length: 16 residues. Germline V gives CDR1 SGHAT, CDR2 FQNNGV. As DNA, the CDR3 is TGTGCCAGCAGCCCCCGGCTAGCGGATTACACAGATACGCAGTATTTT. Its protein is CASSPRLADYTDTQYF.

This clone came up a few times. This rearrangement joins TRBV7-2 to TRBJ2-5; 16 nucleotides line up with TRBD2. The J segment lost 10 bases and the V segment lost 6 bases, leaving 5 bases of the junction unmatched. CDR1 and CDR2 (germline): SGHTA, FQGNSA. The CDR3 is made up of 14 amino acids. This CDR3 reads CASRGLAGGPGQYF. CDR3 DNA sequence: TGTGCCAGCAGGGGACTAGCGGGGGGGCCCGGCCAGTACTTC.

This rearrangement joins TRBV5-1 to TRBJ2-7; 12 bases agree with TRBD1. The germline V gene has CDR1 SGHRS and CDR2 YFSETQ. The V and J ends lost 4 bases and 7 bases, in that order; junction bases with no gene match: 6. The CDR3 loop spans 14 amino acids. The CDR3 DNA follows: TGCGCCAGCAGCCCGGGACAGGGGGCCGTAGAGCAGTACTTC. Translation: CASSPGQGAVEQYF.

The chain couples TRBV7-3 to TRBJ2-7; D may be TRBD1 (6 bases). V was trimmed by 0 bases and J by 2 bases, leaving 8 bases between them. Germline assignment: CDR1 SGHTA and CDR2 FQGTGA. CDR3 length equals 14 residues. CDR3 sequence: CASSLTDRTYEQYF. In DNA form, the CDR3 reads TGTGCCAGCAGCTTAACCGACAGGACCTACGAGCAGTACTTC. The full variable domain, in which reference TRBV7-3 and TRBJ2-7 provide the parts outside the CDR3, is GAGVSQTPSNKVTEKGKYVELRCDPISGHTALYWYRQSLGQGPEFLIYFQGTGAADDSGLPNDRFFAVRPEGSVSTLKIQRTERGDSAVYLCASSLTDRTYEQYFGPGTRLTVT.

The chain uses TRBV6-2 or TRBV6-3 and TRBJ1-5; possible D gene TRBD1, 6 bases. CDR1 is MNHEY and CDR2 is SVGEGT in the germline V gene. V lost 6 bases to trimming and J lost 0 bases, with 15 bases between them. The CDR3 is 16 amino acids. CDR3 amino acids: CASSARGAYSNQPQHF. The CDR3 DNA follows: TGTGCCAGCAGCGCACGGGGGGCCTATAGCAATCAGCCCCAGCATTTT.

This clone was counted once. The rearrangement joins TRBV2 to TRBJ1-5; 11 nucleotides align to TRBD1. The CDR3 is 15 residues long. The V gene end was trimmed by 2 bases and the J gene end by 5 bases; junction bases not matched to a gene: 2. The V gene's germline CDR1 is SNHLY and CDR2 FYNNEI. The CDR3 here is CASSEWTGGDQPQHF. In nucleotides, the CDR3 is TGTGCCAGCAGTGAATGGACAGGGGGCGATCAGCCCCAGCATTTT.

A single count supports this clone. The chain's CDR3 is CASSYGGGPPYNEQFF. CDR3 DNA sequence: TGTGCCAGCAGTTACGGGGGAGGGCCCCCCTACAATGAGCAGTTCTTC. The V call is TRBV6-7, the J call TRBJ2-1; 7 bases are a match to TRBD2. TRBV6-7 is placed among ORFs of uncertain function. The CDR3 extends over 16 amino acids. V dropped 2 bases and J dropped 2; count of bases not matched to a gene: 6.

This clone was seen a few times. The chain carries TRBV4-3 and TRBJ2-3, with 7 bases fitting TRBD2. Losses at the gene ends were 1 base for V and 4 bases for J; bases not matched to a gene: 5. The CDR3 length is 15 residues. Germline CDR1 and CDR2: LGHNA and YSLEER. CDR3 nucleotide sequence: TGCGCCAGCAGCCAAGCGGGGGGTGTCGCAGATACGCAGTATTTT. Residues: CASSQAGGVADTQYF.

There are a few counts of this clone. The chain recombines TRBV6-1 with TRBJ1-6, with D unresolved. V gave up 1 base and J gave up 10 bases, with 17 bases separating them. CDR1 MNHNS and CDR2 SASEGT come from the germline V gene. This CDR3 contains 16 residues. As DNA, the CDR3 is TGTGCCAGCAGTGAAGTCCAACCCCAAGGCGGATCACCCCTCCACTTT. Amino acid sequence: CASSEVQPQGGSPLHF.

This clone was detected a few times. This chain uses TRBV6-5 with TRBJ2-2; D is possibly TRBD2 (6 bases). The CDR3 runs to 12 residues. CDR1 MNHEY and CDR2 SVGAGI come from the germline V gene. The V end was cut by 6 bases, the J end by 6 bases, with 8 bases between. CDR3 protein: CASSRLAGELFF. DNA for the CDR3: TGTGCCAGCAGCCGACTAGCCGGGGAGCTGTTTTTT.

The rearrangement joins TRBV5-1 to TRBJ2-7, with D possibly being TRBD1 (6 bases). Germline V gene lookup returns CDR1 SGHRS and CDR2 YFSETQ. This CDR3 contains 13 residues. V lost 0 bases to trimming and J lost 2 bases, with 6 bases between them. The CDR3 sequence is CASSLGGPYEQYF. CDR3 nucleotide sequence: TGCGCCAGCAGCTTGGGGGGGCCCTACGAGCAGTACTTC.

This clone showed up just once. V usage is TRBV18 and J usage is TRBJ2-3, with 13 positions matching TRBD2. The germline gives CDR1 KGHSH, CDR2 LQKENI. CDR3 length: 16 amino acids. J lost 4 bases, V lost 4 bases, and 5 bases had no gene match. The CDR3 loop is CASSRGLAGSSDTQYF. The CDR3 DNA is TGTGCCAGCTCACGGGGACTAGCGGGGAGTTCAGATACGCAGTATTTT.

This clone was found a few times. The CDR3 DNA is TGTGCCAGCAGCTCGCAGGGGGCGAATTCACCCCTCCACTTT. It specifies CASSSQGANSPLHF. This rearrangement joins TRBV7-3 to TRBJ1-6; 8 bases are a match to TRBD1. This CDR3 contains 14 residues. Germline V gene lookup returns CDR1 SGHTA and CDR2 FQGTGA. Losses at the gene ends were 4 bases for V and 7 bases for J; bases not matched to a gene: 3.

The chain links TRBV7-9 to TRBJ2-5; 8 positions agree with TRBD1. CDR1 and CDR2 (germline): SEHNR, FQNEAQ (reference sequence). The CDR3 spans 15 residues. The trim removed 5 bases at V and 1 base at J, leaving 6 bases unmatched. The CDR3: CASSLRQGFQETQYF. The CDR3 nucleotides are TGTGCCAGCAGCCTTCGACAGGGGTTCCAAGAGACCCAGTACTTC.